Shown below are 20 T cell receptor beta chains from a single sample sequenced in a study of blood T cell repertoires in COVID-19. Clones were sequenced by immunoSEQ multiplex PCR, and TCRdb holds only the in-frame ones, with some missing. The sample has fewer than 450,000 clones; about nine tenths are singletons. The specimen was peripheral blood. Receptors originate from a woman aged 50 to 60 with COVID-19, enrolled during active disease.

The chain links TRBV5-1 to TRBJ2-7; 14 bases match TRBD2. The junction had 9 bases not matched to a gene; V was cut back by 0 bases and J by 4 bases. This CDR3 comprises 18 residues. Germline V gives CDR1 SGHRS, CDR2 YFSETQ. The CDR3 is CASSLGGTSGSLGYEQYF. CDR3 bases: TGCGCCAGCAGCTTGGGGGGGACTAGCGGGAGCCTTGGGTACGAGCAGTACTTC.

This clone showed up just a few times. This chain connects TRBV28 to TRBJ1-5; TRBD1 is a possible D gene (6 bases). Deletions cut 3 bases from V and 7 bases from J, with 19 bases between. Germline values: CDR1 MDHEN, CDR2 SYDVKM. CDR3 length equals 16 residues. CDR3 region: CASSFLETGKLQPQHF. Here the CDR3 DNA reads TGTGCCAGCAGTTTCTTGGAGACAGGTAAATTGCAGCCCCAGCATTTT.

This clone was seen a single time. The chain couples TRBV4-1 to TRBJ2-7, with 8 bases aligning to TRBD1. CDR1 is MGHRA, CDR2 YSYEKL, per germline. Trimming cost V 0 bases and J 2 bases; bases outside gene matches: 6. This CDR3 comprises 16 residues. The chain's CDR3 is CASSQDEGTGTYEQYF. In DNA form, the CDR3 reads TGCGCCAGCAGCCAAGACGAGGGGACAGGTACCTACGAGCAGTACTTC.

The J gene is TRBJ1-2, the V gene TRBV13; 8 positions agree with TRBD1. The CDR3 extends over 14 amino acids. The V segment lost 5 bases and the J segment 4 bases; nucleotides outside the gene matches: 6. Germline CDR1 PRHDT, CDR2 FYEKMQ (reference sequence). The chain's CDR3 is CASSGETGAYGYTF. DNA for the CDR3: TGTGCCAGCAGCGGAGAGACAGGGGCCTATGGCTACACCTTC.

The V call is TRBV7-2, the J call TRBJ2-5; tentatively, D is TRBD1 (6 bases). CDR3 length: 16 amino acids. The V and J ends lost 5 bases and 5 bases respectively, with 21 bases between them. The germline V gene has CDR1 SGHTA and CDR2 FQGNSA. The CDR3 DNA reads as TGTGCCAGCAGCCCGAATAGGGGGACACCCTCGGAGACCCAGTACTTC. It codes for CASSPNRGTPSETQYF.

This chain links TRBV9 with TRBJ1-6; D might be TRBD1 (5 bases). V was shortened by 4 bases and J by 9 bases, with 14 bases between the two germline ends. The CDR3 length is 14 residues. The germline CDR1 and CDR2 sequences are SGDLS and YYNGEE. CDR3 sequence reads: CASSPREDGSPLHF. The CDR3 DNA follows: TGTGCCAGCAGCCCCAGGGAAGATGGTTCACCCCTCCACTTT.

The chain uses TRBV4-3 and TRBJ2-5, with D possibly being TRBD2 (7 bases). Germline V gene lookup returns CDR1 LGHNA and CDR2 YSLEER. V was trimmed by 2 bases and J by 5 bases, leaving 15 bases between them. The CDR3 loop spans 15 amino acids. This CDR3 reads CASSQSGGAGETQYF. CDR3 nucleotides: TGCGCCAGCAGCCAATCGGGGGGCGCTGGGGAGACCCAGTACTTC.

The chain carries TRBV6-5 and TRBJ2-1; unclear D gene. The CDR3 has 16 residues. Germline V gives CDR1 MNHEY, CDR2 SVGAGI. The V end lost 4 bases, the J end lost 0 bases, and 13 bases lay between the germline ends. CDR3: CASSSIQTISYNEQFF. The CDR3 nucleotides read TGTGCCAGCAGTTCGATACAGACCATCTCCTACAATGAGCAGTTCTTC.

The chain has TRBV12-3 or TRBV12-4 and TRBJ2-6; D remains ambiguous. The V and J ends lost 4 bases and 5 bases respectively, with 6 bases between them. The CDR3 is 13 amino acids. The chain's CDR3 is CASSSSRANVLTF. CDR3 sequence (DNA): TGTGCCAGCAGTTCTTCCCGGGCCAACGTCCTGACTTTC.

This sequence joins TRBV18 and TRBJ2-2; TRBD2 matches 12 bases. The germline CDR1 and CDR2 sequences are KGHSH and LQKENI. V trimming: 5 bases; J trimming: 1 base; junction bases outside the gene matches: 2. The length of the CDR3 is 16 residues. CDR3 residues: CASSSTSGGNTGELFF. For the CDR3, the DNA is TGTGCCAGCTCATCGACTAGCGGGGGGAACACCGGGGAGCTGTTTTTT.

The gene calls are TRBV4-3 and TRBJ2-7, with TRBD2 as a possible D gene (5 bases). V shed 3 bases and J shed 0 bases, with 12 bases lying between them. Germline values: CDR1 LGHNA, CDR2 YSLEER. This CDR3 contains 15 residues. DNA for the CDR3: TGCGCCAGCAGCCACGCATCCGGGATCTCCTACGAGCAGTACTTC. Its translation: CASSHASGISYEQYF.

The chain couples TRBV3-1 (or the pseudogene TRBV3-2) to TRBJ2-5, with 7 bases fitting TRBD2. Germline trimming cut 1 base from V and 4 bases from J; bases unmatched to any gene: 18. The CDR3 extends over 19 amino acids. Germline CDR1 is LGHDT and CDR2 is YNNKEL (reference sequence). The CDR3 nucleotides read TGTGCCAGCAGCCAAGTCCTGATAGCGGGTCCGAAAGGAGGAGAGACCCAGTACTTC. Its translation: CASSQVLIAGPKGGETQYF.

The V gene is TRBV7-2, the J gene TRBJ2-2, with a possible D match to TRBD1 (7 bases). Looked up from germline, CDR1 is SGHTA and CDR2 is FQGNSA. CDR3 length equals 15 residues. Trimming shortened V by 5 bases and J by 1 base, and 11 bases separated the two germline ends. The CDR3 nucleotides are TGTGCCAGCAGCCGCGGGACAGAGAACACCGGGGAGCTGTTTTTT. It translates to CASSRGTENTGELFF.

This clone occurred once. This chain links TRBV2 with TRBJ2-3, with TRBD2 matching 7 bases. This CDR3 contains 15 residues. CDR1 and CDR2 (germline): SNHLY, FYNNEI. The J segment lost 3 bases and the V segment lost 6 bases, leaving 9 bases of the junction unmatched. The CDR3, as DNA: TGTGCCAGCAGCCCCTATGGGGGGGGGACAGATACGCAGTATTTT. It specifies CASSPYGGGTDTQYF.

The CDR3 bases are TGTGCCAGCAGCATAAACCAGGGGACTGAAGCTTTCTTT. Its translation is CASSINQGTEAFF. The chain has TRBV7-2 and TRBJ1-1, with D possibly being TRBD1 (6 bases). The CDR3 totals 13 residues. Trimming took off 5 bases at V and 5 bases at J, with 12 bases between the two ends. Germline CDR1 SGHTA, CDR2 FQGNSA.

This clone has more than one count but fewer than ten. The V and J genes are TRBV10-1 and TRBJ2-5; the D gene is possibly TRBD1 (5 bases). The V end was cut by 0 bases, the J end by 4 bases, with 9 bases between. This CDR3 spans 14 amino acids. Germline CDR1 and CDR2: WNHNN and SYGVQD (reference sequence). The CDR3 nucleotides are TGCGCCAGCAGTGAGTCGAGCAGGGTAGAGACCCAGTACTTC. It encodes CASSESSRVETQYF.

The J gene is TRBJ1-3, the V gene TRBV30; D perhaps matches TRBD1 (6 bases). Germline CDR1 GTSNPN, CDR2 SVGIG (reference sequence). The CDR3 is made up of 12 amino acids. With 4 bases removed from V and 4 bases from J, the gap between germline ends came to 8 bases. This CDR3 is CAWKDRGNTIYF. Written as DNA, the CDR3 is TGTGCCTGGAAAGACAGGGGAAACACCATATATTTT.

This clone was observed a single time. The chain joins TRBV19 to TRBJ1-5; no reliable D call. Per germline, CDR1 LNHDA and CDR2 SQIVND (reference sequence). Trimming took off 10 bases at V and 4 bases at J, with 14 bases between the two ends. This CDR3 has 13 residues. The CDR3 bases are TGTGCCACGATGACCGGAGGGAATCAGCCCCAGCATTTT. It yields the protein CATMTGGNQPQHF.

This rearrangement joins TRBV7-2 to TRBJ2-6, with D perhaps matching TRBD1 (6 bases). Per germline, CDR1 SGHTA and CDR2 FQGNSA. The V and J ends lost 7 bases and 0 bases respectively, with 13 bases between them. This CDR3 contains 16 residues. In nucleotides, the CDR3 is TGTGCCAGCAAGTCAGGGGTCCGCTCTGGGGCCAACGTCCTGACTTTC. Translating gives CASKSGVRSGANVLTF. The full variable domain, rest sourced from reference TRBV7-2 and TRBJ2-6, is GAGVSQSPSNKVTEKGKDVELRCDPISGHTALYWYRQSLGQGLEFLIYFQGNSAPDKSGLPSDRFSAERTGGSVSTLTIQRTQQEDSAVYLCASKSGVRSGANVLTFGAGSRLTVL.

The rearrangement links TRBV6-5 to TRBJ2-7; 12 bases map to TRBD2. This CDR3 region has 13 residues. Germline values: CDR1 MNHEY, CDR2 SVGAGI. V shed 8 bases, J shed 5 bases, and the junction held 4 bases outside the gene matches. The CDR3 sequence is CASEPSGRDEQYF. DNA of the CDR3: TGTGCCAGCGAGCCTAGCGGGAGGGACGAGCAGTACTTC.